One sample yielded the 9 T cell receptor beta chains listed below, sequenced in a study of response to subunit inactivated influenza vaccine. TCRdb processed the RT-PCR reads anew with MiXCR; each CDR3 protein has one entry. The sample gives over 400,000 distinct CDR3 sequences, about an eighth of which show up once; roughly 14% is in the top ten. The sample consisted of PBMCs from blood, taken roughly 46 days after vaccination. All receptors come from a man aged 45-60 years who received an inactivated influenza vaccine.

This chain joins TRBV7-9 and TRBJ2-5; a weak D match, TRBD1 (6 bases). CDR1 is SEHNR, CDR2 FQNEAQ, per germline (reference sequence). CDR3 length equals 16 residues. Trimming pared 1 base from V and 5 bases from J, leaving 17 bases between. The CDR3 loop is CASSLEGIGGRETQYF. DNA for the CDR3: TGTGCCAGCAGCTTAGAAGGGATAGGGGGTCGGGAGACCCAGTACTTC.

This clonotype has a handful of counts. The chain combines TRBV6-5 with TRBJ2-5, with D hard to call. The CDR3 is 12 residues long. The ends were cut back, 6 bases at V and 4 bases at J, with 9 bases in the middle. CDR1 is MNHEY and CDR2 is SVGAGI in the germline V gene. The DNA of the CDR3 is TGTGCCAGCAGGTCCCTAAGAGAGACCCAGTACTTC. Its protein is CASRSLRETQYF.

This clonotype was seen a few times. The rearrangement joins TRBV20-1 to TRBJ2-3; 7 nucleotides align to TRBD1. This CDR3 is 13 amino acids long. J gave up 4 bases and V 2 bases, and 3 bases lay outside the gene matches. CDR1 and CDR2 from the germline V gene are DFQATT and SNEGSKA (reference sequence). The CDR3 DNA reads as TGCAGTGCTAGACCCGACAGGGCAGATACGCAGTATTTT. Translating it yields CSARPDRADTQYF.

The genes are TRBV7-2 and TRBJ1-3; D is unresolved. The germline V gene has CDR1 SGHTA and CDR2 FQGNSA. This CDR3 has 15 residues. Trimming shortened V by 5 bases and J by 5 bases, and 16 bases separated the two germline ends. The CDR3 nucleotides read TGTGCCAGCAGCCCAGGTCCCCCGCAGCGAAACACCATATATTTT. Translating gives CASSPGPPQRNTIYF. The complete variable domain, with remaining parts taken from reference TRBV7-2 and TRBJ1-3, reads GAGVSQSPSNKVTEKGKDVELRCDPISGHTALYWYRQSLGQGLEFLIYFQGNSAPDKSGLPSDRFSAERTGGSVSTLTIQRTQQEDSAVYLCASSPGPPQRNTIYFGEGSWLTVV.

The sample holds a few counts of this clonotype. The J gene is TRBJ1-1, the V gene TRBV12-3 or TRBV12-4; D unclear. This CDR3 region has 15 residues. Trimming pared 5 bases from V and 2 bases from J, leaving 15 bases between. The CDR3 DNA reads TGTGCCAGCAGTACCATTCAGAGACTCAACACTGAAGCTTTCTTT. Its protein product is CASSTIQRLNTEAFF.

This clonotype was seen a few times. The chain carries TRBV5-1 and TRBJ1-2; D is undetermined. Trimming stripped 4 bases from V and 3 bases from J, with 10 bases between. Germline CDR1 and CDR2: SGHRS and YFSETQ. CDR3 length: 13 amino acids. The DNA for the CDR3 is TGCGCCAGCAGCGAAAGCTCCTACTATGGCTACACCTTC. Translation: CASSESSYYGYTF. Full variable domain (remainder filled in from reference TRBV5-1 and TRBJ1-2): KAGVTQTPRYLIKTRGQQVTLSCSPISGHRSVSWYQQTPGQGLQFLFEYFSETQRNKGNFPGRFSGRQFSNSRSEMNVSTLELGDSALYLCASSESSYYGYTFGSGTRLTVV.

This clonotype showed up many times. The rearrangement links TRBV5-6 to TRBJ2-7, with D tentatively TRBD1 (6 bases). CDR1 is SGHDT and CDR2 is YYEEEE in the germline V gene. V dropped 4 bases and J dropped 9 bases, with 11 bases sitting between them. CDR3 length equals 11 residues. CDR3 nucleotides: TGTGCCAGCAGCGTGGAAGGGGGGCAGTACTTC. This codes for CASSVEGGQYF. The full variable domain, completed using reference TRBV5-6 and TRBJ2-7, is DAGVTQSPTHLIKTRGQQVTLRCSPKSGHDTVSWYQQALGQGPQFIFQYYEEEERQRGNFPDRFSGHQFPNYSSELNVNALLLGDSALYLCASSVEGGQYFGPGTRLTVT.

This clonotype was seen more than once but under ten times. The rearrangement links TRBV12-3 or TRBV12-4 to TRBJ2-4; the D is unclear. The ends were cut back, 1 base at V and 6 bases at J, with 4 bases in the middle. The CDR3 covers 12 residues. The CDR3 is CASSLDRNIQYF. CDR3 bases: TGTGCCAGCAGTTTAGACAGAAACATTCAGTACTTC.

The table lists this clonotype with a few counts. The rearrangement links TRBV5-1 to TRBJ1-1; 7 bases line up with TRBD1. The V segment lost 4 bases and the J segment 5 bases; nucleotides outside the gene matches: 8. CDR3 length: 14 residues. Germline values: CDR1 SGHRS, CDR2 YFSETQ. CDR3 coding DNA: TGCGCCAGCAGCCTTGGACAGGCCGGGACTGAAGCTTTCTTT. Its protein product is CASSLGQAGTEAFF.